Below are 22 T cell receptor beta chains sequenced from a single sample in a study of T cell responses to AZD1222 COVID-19 vaccine. Assay used: immunoSEQ multiplex PCR; TCRdb lists only in-frame clones, some missing. The sample shows some 150,000 clones, 80% to 95% of them seen only once. Material: peripheral blood, obtained 28 days after the second AZD1222 dose. Receptor source: an adult who received the AZD1222 COVID-19 vaccine.

The V gene is TRBV5-8, the J gene TRBJ2-5; D might be TRBD2 (6 bases). CDR1 and CDR2 from the germline V gene are SGHTS and YDEGEE. V lost 5 bases and J 2 bases, leaving 13 bases between the germline ends. This CDR3 spans 14 amino acids. The CDR3 DNA is TGTGCCAGCAGACCGGGACTCCAGCAAGAGACCCAGTACTTC. Translation: CASRPGLQQETQYF.

V is TRBV5-5 and J is TRBJ2-7, with a weak D call TRBD1 (6 bases). Germline V lookup: CDR1 SGHKS, CDR2 YYEKEE (reference sequence). CDR3 length: 15 amino acids. Trimming left V 1 base short and J 0 bases short, with 11 bases between. The CDR3 spells CASSLPTGHSYEQYF. The DNA of the CDR3 is TGTGCCAGCAGCTTGCCGACAGGACACTCCTACGAGCAGTACTTC.

This sequence joins TRBV5-4 and TRBJ2-1, with 9 positions matching TRBD1. Germline CDR1 is SGHNT and CDR2 is YYREEE (reference sequence). The CDR3 is made up of 16 amino acids. Germline trimming cut 0 bases from V and 7 bases from J; bases unmatched to any gene: 8. CDR3 in DNA: TGTGCCAGCAGCTTGGGGGACAGGGTAAGATCGAATGAGCAGTTCTTC. This sequence encodes CASSLGDRVRSNEQFF.

This chain uses TRBV12-2 with TRBJ2-7; TRBD2, the D gene given by the table, was not confirmed from the DNA. TRBV12-2 counts as a pseudogene. This CDR3 contains 18 residues. CDR3 amino acids: CASRTREGGTKGPREQYF. The DNA for the CDR3 is TGTGCAAGTCGCACCCGGGAGGGGGGGACGAAAGGCCCGAGGGAGCAGTACTTC.

This clone came up a few times. The chain carries TRBV7-9 and TRBJ2-5; TRBD1 matches 7 bases. The germline V gene has CDR1 SEHNR and CDR2 FQNEAQ (reference sequence). The V segment lost 4 bases and the J segment 5 bases; nucleotides outside the gene matches: 10. The CDR3 runs to 15 residues. CDR3 region: CASSSNLQGRETQYF. DNA for the CDR3: TGTGCCAGCAGCTCGAACTTACAGGGGCGGGAGACCCAGTACTTC.

CDR3 nucleotides: TGTGCCACCAGTGAACCGCCTCTCGGGCACCTCTCCTACGAGCAGTACTTC. It codes for CATSEPPLGHLSYEQYF. The chain is built from TRBV24-1 and TRBJ2-7, with D hard to call. CDR1 is KGHDR, CDR2 SFDVKD, per germline. Trimming removed 4 bases from V and 0 bases from J, with 18 bases in between. CDR3 size: 17 residues.

V is TRBV5-6 and J is TRBJ1-1; D unclear. Trimming pared 1 base from V and 8 bases from J, leaving 9 bases between. This CDR3 has 12 residues. Germline V lookup: CDR1 SGHDT, CDR2 YYEEEE. This CDR3 is CASSLSRREAFF. CDR3 bases: TGTGCCAGCAGCTTGAGTCGGAGGGAAGCTTTCTTT.

This sequence joins TRBV11-2 and TRBJ1-1; weak D call: TRBD1 (5 bases). V was clipped by 7 bases and J by 4 bases, with 22 bases between them. The germline gives CDR1 SGHAT, CDR2 FQNNGV. The CDR3 totals 16 residues. For the CDR3, the DNA is TGTGCCAGCACCCTCCTCTCTGGGGCGGGAAGCACTGAAGCTTTCTTT. It codes for CASTLLSGAGSTEAFF.

This clone has a single count. The gene calls are TRBV11-1 and TRBJ2-1; 9 bases are shared with TRBD2. Germline CDR1 SGHAT, CDR2 FQDESV (reference sequence). This CDR3 has 14 residues. V trimming: 3 bases; J trimming: 4 bases; junction bases outside the gene matches: 1. CDR3 nucleotide sequence: TGTGCCAGCAGCTTGGCGGGAGGGTACAATGAGCAGTTCTTC. It is translated as CASSLAGGYNEQFF.

The chain has TRBV27 and TRBJ2-1; the D is unclear. V gave up 2 bases and J gave up 3 bases, with 8 bases separating them. This CDR3 has 14 residues. In germline, CDR1 is MNHEY, CDR2 SMNVEV (reference sequence). Here the CDR3 DNA reads TGTGCCAGCAGTTTAAAGGGCAGCTACAATGAGCAGTTCTTC. It encodes CASSLKGSYNEQFF.

The CDR3 DNA reads TGTGCCAGCAGCCTGTCTAGCGGGAGCACAGATACGCAGTATTTT. It codes for CASSLSSGSTDTQYF. V usage is TRBV11-3 and J usage is TRBJ2-3; TRBD2 aligns across 8 bases. With V trimmed by 5 bases and J by 0 bases, 4 bases remained unmatched. Germline CDR1 is SGHNT and CDR2 is YENEEA. The CDR3 consists of 15 residues. Using reference TRBV11-3 and TRBJ2-3 for the parts outside the CDR3, the full variable domain is EAGVVQSPRYKIIEKKQPVAFWCNPISGHNTLYWYLQNLGQGPELLIRYENEEAVDDSQLPKDRFSAERLKGVDSTLKIQPAELGDSAVYLCASSLSSGSTDTQYFGPGTRLTVL.

The chain has TRBV19 and TRBJ2-4; the D is unclear. The CDR3 contains 14 residues. The germline CDR1 and CDR2 sequences are LNHDA and SQIVND (reference sequence). The V end was cut by 3 bases, the J end by 1 base, with 7 bases between. This CDR3 is CASSMVMAKNIQYF. CDR3 DNA sequence: TGTGCCAGTAGTATGGTGATGGCCAAAAACATTCAGTACTTC.

The chain has TRBV6-5 and TRBJ1-1, with D hard to call. CDR3 size: 12 residues. Germline CDR1 and CDR2: MNHEY and SVGAGI. V lost 7 bases and J 14 bases, leaving 20 bases between the germline ends. In DNA, the CDR3 is TGTGCCAGCACTAAAGTGAGGGTACGAGGGTTCTTT. Translation gives CASTKVRVRGFF.

The chain has TRBV15 and TRBJ2-1, with 7 bases aligning to TRBD2. Unmatched junction bases numbered 11, after V lost 6 bases and J lost 12 bases. The germline V gene has CDR1 LNHNV and CDR2 YYDKDF (reference sequence). The CDR3 has 13 residues. The CDR3 bases are TGTGCCACCAGACGGGGGGTACTCGCGGCGCAGTTCTTC. This gives the protein CATRRGVLAAQFF. Using reference TRBV15 and TRBJ2-1 for the parts outside the CDR3, the full variable domain is DAMVIQNPRYQVTQFGKPVTLSCSQTLNHNVMYWYQQKSSQAPKLLFHYYDKDFNNEADTPDNFQSRRPNTSFCFLDIRSPGLGDTAMYLCATRRGVLAAQFFGPGTRLTVL.

The rearrangement uses TRBV7-2 and TRBJ1-2, with D perhaps matching TRBD1 (5 bases). Per the germline V gene, CDR1 is SGHTA and CDR2 is FQGNSA. There are 15 residues in the CDR3. V gave up 5 bases and J gave up 4 bases, with 17 bases separating them. The DNA for the CDR3 is TGTGCCAGCAGCCTAGAGAAGGGGCCCCGCTATGGCTACACCTTC. Translated: CASSLEKGPRYGYTF.

The V and J genes are TRBV5-1 and TRBJ1-1; no clear D gene. This CDR3 is built from 14 residues. Germline values: CDR1 SGHRS, CDR2 YFSETQ. Between the trimmed V and J ends, which lost 4 bases and 6 bases, there was a span of 16 bases. CDR3 coding DNA: TGCGCCAGCAGCCCAAAAAGTACAGTTGCTGAAGCTTTCTTT. Translation gives CASSPKSTVAEAFF. Combining the CDR3 with reference TRBV5-1 and TRBJ1-1 gives the whole variable domain KAGVTQTPRYLIKTRGQQVTLSCSPISGHRSVSWYQQTPGQGLQFLFEYFSETQRNKGNFPGRFSGRQFSNSRSEMNVSTLELGDSALYLCASSPKSTVAEAFFGQGTRLTVV.

This clone was seen once. CDR3 DNA: TGTGCCAGCAGTCCACGTAGCGGGAGGTGGGACACCGGGGAGCTGTTTTTT. It specifies CASSPRSGRWDTGELFF. The chain recombines TRBV27 with TRBJ2-2; 10 nucleotides align to TRBD2. Germline V gene sequence: CDR1 MNHEY, CDR2 SMNVEV (reference sequence). V trimming: 5 bases; J trimming: 3 bases; junction bases outside the gene matches: 9. CDR3 length: 17 amino acids.

J is TRBJ2-5 and V is TRBV3-1 (or the pseudogene TRBV3-2), with 7 bases aligning to TRBD2. The CDR3 sequence is 14 residues long. Germline CDR1 reads LGHDT; CDR2 reads YNNKEL (reference sequence). V was clipped by 0 bases and J by 5 bases; unmatched bases: 3. CDR3 sequence: CASSQEWEGETQYF. The CDR3 region has the DNA TGTGCCAGCAGCCAAGAGTGGGAGGGGGAGACCCAGTACTTC.

The chain recombines TRBV5-4 with TRBJ1-6; 8 nucleotides agree with TRBD1. CDR1 is SGHNT, CDR2 YYREEE, per germline (reference sequence). The CDR3 contains 16 residues. With V trimmed by 0 bases and J by 6 bases, 5 bases remained unmatched. The CDR3 sequence is CASSLGKDRVNSPLHF. For the CDR3, the DNA is TGTGCCAGCAGCTTGGGGAAGGACAGGGTTAATTCACCCCTCCACTTT.

This rearrangement joins TRBV6-2 or TRBV6-3 to TRBJ2-2; D not certain. The length of the CDR3 is 14 residues. V lost 4 bases to trimming and J lost 4 bases, with 10 bases between them. Germline values: CDR1 MNHEY, CDR2 SVGEGT. CDR3 region: CASSWTGATGELFF. The CDR3 coding sequence is TGTGCCAGCAGTTGGACCGGAGCCACCGGGGAGCTGTTTTTT.

The genes are TRBV19 and TRBJ1-1, with TRBD1 as a possible D gene (6 bases). Germline-derived CDR1 and CDR2 are LNHDA and SQIVND (reference sequence). The CDR3 runs 15 residues. Trimming cost V 9 bases and J 4 bases, with 21 bases left between them. The CDR3 spells CASLQSGGEGTEAFF. CDR3 DNA: TGTGCCAGCCTTCAATCGGGGGGCGAGGGCACTGAAGCTTTCTTT. The entire variable domain, with the rest obtained from reference TRBV19 and TRBJ1-1, is as follows: DGGITQSPKYLFRKEGQNVTLSCEQNLNHDAMYWYRQDPGQGLRLIYYSQIVNDFQKGDIAEGYSVSREKKESFPLTVTSAQKNPTAFYLCASLQSGGEGTEAFFGQGTRLTVV.

The V gene is TRBV7-9, the J gene TRBJ1-2; the D gene is possibly TRBD1 (6 bases). V was shortened by 2 bases and J by 8 bases, with 21 bases between the two germline ends. CDR3 length: 16 amino acids. CDR1 and CDR2 from the germline V gene are SEHNR and FQNEAQ (reference sequence). The DNA for the CDR3 is TGTGCCAGCAGCTTAAATATGGGGGTAGGGGGAGGAGGCTACACCTTC. It specifies CASSLNMGVGGGGYTF.